This TCR beta chain appears in the sequencing data of a study of cytomegalovirus exposure and HLA in healthy donors (dated by TCRdb to about 2017). With respect to the entire study: An earlier analysis of roughly 630 of the donors reported more than 250 Gb of sequence data and 117 million unique TCR beta sequences from approximately 180 million T cells. About 280 gigabases of sequencing data and around 80 million unique TCR sequences made up an early release that covered fewer than 650 HLA-typed donors. Of the approximately 400 genotyped donors, over 65% fell in the genetic ancestry cluster associated with self-reported Caucasian donors. The study aimed to test whether cataloging public T cell receptors could reveal signatures of past pathogen exposure. The study profiled the T cell repertoires of fewer than 850 subjects by immunosequencing and related them to cytomegalovirus serostatus. Along with the roughly 670-subject first cohort, a separate validation cohort of over a hundred different subjects was used. To predict cytomegalovirus infection status, the study combined high-throughput TCR immunosequencing, statistical association of individual TCRs with disease status, and machine learning. A later analysis re-analyzed previously published TCR beta repertoires from about 730 donors and added high-resolution HLA genotyping to study TCR occurrence patterns. The later analysis used no new phenotypic data to find candidate immune exposures, relying instead on TCR beta sequences and their occurrence across donors. In an earlier analysis of 550 to 700 of the donors, high-throughput TCR beta sequencing was used to judge whether each TCR beta V gene segment behaved as functional or pseudogenic. Donor age, sex, ethnicity and CMV serostatus were compiled alongside the repertoire data. In a later genetic analysis, genome-wide SNP genotypes for about 55% of the roughly 700 donors were used, and that subset was treated as a discovery cohort. Every repertoire in the discovery cohort had been generated on one and the same sequencing platform. HLA typing covered class I and class II loci at four-digit resolution. The number of donors typed differed by locus, with about 629-640 for A, B, C, DRB1 and DQB1, more than 500 for DQA1, some 570 for DPA1, and about 450 for DPB1. Five DR-DQ haplotypes were treated as single units for association and clustering because of strong linkage in the cohort. Across some 400 genotyped donors of the cohort, an average of about 250,000 unique TCR beta nucleotide sequences per donor were sequenced, and approximately 17% of those sequences were non-productive. The research as a whole found: Cytomegalovirus status was reported to be diagnosed by the classifier with high specificity and sensitivity in both the original and validation cohorts. A cluster of highly shared sequence variants was judged likely to be a technical artifact of the sequencing pipeline. Specific HLA alleles were associated with 15,000 to 20,000 TCR beta sequences at a false discovery rate of 0.05 in a later analysis. Compared with equally common non-associated chains, HLA-associated TCR beta chains in a later analysis were more clonally expanded and had lower generation probabilities. Because counts were too low, more than 15 rarely observed V segments, including chromosome 9 orphons, were excluded from the earlier analysis of 587 of the donors. According to a later analysis, parvovirus B19, influenza, CMV and Epstein-Barr virus appeared linked to several top co-occurrence clusters. Correlated functional status among segregating V segments might be attributable to linkage disequilibrium, but an unknown experimental factor could not be ruled out. A further reported finding was that TCR beta sequences accurately predicted the HLA-A and HLA-B alleles for most subjects in the first cohort. Most TCR sequences were seen in very few donors, while some public TCRs were found in many individuals. In a later genetic analysis, fewer N-insertions in productive TCRs were reported among donors in an Asian-associated ancestry cluster than the roughly 700-donor mean. In a later analysis, most CMV-associated TCR beta chains were found to appear HLA-restricted, with HLA associations seemingly driven largely by CMV exposure. An earlier analysis of 450 to 750 of the donors showed that most TCR beta V segments appeared in productive rearrangements either about 87% or about 30% of the time, which broadly matched IMGT annotations. When HLA alleles, especially DR and DQ, strongly co-occurred, attributing TCR associations to individual alleles was difficult. Because HLA typing was unavailable for some donors at each locus, only the typed subset was used in association tests. In a later genetic analysis, a missense DCLRE1C variant was associated with V-gene and J-gene trimming of TCR beta chains, and the association was replicated in an independent cohort. The 87-base-pair reads could not distinguish some IMGT-functional V segments, including TRBV6-2 and TRBV6-3, so those segments were excluded. Only TCR beta chains were sequenced in this cohort, and the absence of alpha or paired-chain data limited detectable features. In a later analysis, TCR association rates were found to vary across HLA loci, with the most associated TCRs seen for DRB1 alleles and the fewest for HLA-C alleles. Immune exposure information for the cohort was limited to CMV serostatus. The authors suggested that the approach could potentially be generalized to other disease states and immunological phenotypes. In vitro tests confirmed that three of the cytomegalovirus-associated TCR beta chains recognize cytomegalovirus antigens. Sequencing depth was assumed to be roughly uniform across donors in the presence/absence analyses, though that assumption may not hold. A total of around 150 TCR beta chains were listed by the study as associated with cytomegalovirus.

Cut back by 1 base and 7 bases, the V and J ends lie 6 bases apart. The CDR3 starts with the cysteine, ends with the phenylalanine, and has 12 residues. Just the 36-base CDR3 DNA is kept, in frame starting at base 1. CDR1 is given as SGHRS and CDR2 as YFSETQ, both from the germline V gene. About this clone: Its antigen remains unidentified. No base-level quality is on record; no much larger clone is a single base apart.

Library generation was performed with the immunoSEQ multiplex PCR assay. The multiplex PCR relied on a mix of 60 forward primers for TCR Vbeta segments and 13 reverse primers for TCR Jbeta segments. Amplification of the CDR3 region of rearranged TCR beta genes was performed with a multiplex PCR assay on genomic DNA. Amplified TCR beta libraries were sequenced as 87-base-pair reads on the Illumina HiSeq System. Processing in the source paper ran as follows. Across the roughly 600 repertoires, a later analysis counted some 81 million unique TCR beta chains, 9.5 million to 12 million of which were shared by at least two donors. Raw reads were error-corrected and collapsed into unique sequences with a nearest-neighbor algorithm that merged closely related sequences to remove PCR and sequencing errors. V, D and J gene segments were assigned by aligning CDR3 sequences to IMGT reference sequences. For a sequence to be retained, a match of at least six nucleotides was required to both a V gene segment and a J gene segment. Rearrangements were called productive when the CDR3 lacked stop codons and stayed in frame with V and J; all others were non-productive. Following IMGT convention, CDR3 was defined as the stretch from the second conserved V-encoded cysteine to the conserved J-encoded phenylalanine. The earlier analysis of some 600 of the donors excluded sequences that lacked an unambiguous match to a single V gene segment. In an earlier analysis of several hundred of the donors, V segments were called functional above 56.7% productive rearrangements and were called segregating when the between-donor standard deviation exceeded 5%. A statistical classification framework was developed to diagnose cytomegalovirus status using the catalog of TCR beta chain sequences. In a later analysis, V and J genes were assigned by comparing TCR nucleotide sequences against IMGT/GENE-DB human TR gene sequences. In a later analysis, CDR3 sequences and most-parsimonious VDJ recombination scenarios were assigned using the TCRdist pipeline. In a later analysis, each TCR beta chain was defined by its CDR3 amino acid sequence together with its V-gene family, and reads without a unique V-gene family were excluded. In a later analysis, approximately 590 highly shared, low-generation-probability nucleotide sequences were removed to address suspected cross-contamination and a sequencing artifact. In a later analysis, a clonal expansion index for each public chain was calculated from normalized within-repertoire ranks of inferred template counts. In a later analysis, generation probabilities were computed with a VDJ recombination model fitted to out-of-frame rearrangements, and the resulting probabilities were checked against IGoR. In a later analysis, TCR-TCR, TCR-HLA and TCR-CMV co-occurrence was scored with hypergeometric tests, and a repertoire-size bias correction was applied to TCR pairs. A later analysis estimated false discovery rates by permuting HLA or CMV assignments 20 times. In a later analysis, co-occurring TCRs were grouped using DBSCAN, with TCRdist sequence similarity added in when clustering inside HLA-allele-positive subsets. For co-occurrence clustering, repertoires with fewer than 30,000 or more than 120,000 public chains were excluded, along with roughly 5 repertoires with anomalous nucleotide sharing. Drawn from immuneACCESS, this table holds only the in-frame rearrangements with V and J called that TCRdb kept. Clones are partly lost; checked studies trace under half to an unresolved V gene and leave the rest unexplained. D and trimming were read from the DNA, whereas the V and J calls and clone size are those reported in that table. Present in this sample are roughly 200,000 clones, 85% of which were seen just once. 2% to 2.5% of the sample rests with the top ten.

The cohort comprised fewer than 750 healthy bone marrow donors. At the time of sampling, all cohort members were nominally healthy, though unrecorded immune exposures were likely present. The donor was CMV seronegative and belonged to the group of 352 seronegative cohort members. A peripheral blood sample was provided by each donor, and peripheral blood mononuclear cells were used for TCR beta sequencing. Genomic DNA extraction from the blood cell samples was performed with the Qiagen DNeasy Blood Extraction Kit. The V and J genes are TRBV5-1 and TRBJ2-1, with the D gene not confidently named. Sequenced: PBMCs. The clonotype was recovered from a woman aged 45-65 years in good health and CMV-seronegative. The CDR3 reads as follows: CASSLFRNEQFF. The bases are TGCGCCAGCAGCTTGTTTAGAAATGAGCAGTTCTTC. Outside the CDR3, residues come from the reference TRBV5-1 and TRBJ2-1 proteins, so the full variable domain is: KAGVTQTPRYLIKTRGQQVTLSCSPISGHRSVSWYQQTPGQGLQFLFEYFSETQRNKGNFPGRFSGRQFSNSRSEMNVSTLELGDSALYLCASSLFRNEQFFGPGTRLTVL.